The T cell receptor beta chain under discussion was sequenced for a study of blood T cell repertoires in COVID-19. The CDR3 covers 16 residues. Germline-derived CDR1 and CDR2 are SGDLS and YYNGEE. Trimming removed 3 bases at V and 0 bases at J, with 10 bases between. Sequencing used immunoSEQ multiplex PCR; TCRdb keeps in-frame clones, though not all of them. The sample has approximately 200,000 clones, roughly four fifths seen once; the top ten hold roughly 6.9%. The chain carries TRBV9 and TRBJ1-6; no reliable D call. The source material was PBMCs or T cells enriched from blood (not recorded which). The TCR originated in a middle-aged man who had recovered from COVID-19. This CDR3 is CASSAALSSYNSPLHF. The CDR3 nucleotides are TGTGCCAGCAGCGCCGCTCTGAGCTCCTATAATTCACCCCTCCACTTT.